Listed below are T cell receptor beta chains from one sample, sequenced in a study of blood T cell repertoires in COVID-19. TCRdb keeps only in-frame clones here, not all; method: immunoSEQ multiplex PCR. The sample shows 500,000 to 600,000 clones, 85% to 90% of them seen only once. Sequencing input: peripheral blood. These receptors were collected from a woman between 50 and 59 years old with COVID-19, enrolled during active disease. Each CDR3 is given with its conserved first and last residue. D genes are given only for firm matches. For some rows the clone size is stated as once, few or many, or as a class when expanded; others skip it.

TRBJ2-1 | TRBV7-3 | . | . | TGTGCCAGCAGCTTAAGGGGGGGCAGTATTATGAATGAGCAGTTCTTC | CASSLRGGSIMNEQFF
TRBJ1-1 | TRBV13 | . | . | TGTGCCAGCAGCTTAGGTCCGAGTCAGGGCAACACTGAAGCTTTCTTT | CASSLGPSQGNTEAFF
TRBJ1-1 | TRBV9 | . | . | TGTGCCAGCAGCGTAACCCCTTCGACAGATAACACTGAAGCTTTCTTT | CASSVTPSTDNTEAFF
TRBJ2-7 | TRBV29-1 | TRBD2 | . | TGCAGCGCTGAAGGTGGGACTAGCCGGGTCGAGCAGTACTTC | CSAEGGTSRVEQYF
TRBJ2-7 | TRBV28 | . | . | TGTGCCAGCAGTTTGTGGGGAGACTCCTACGAGCAGTACTTC | CASSLWGDSYEQYF
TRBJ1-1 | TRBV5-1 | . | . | TGCGCCAGCAGCACCGGGGATAACACTGAAGCTTTCTTT | CASSTGDNTEAFF
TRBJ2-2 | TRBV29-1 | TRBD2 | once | TGCAGCGTTGGGGCCGCGATACCGGGACTAGGCGTCCGAAGCACCGGGGAGCTGTTTTTT | CSVGAAIPGLGVRSTGELFF
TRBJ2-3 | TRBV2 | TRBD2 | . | TGTGCCAGCAGTCCTAGCGGTCCTAGCACAGATACGCAGTATTTT | CASSPSGPSTDTQYF
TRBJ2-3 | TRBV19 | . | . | TGTGCCAGTAGTTCGCAGGGGACAGATACGCAGTATTTT | CASSSQGTDTQYF
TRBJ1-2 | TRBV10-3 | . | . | TGTGCCATCAGTGGCGATACTAACTATGGCTACACCTTC | CAISGDTNYGYTF
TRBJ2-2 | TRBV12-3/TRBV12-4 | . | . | TGTGCCAGCAAGGGGTACACCGGGGAGCTGTTTTTT | CASKGYTGELFF
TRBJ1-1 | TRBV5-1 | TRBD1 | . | TGCGCCAGCAGCTTGGATGGGACAGGGGGCTTCAGGGCTGAAGCTTTCTTT | CASSLDGTGGFRAEAFF
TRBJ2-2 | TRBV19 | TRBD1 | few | TGTGCCAGTAGTGCCGGGACAGGGAGGACCGGGGAGCTGTTTTTT | CASSAGTGRTGELFF
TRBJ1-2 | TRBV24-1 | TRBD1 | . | TGTGCCACCAGTGACCCCCGACAGGGGGTAGGAGGCTACACCTTC | CATSDPRQGVGGYTF
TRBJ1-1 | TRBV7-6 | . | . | TGTGCCAGCAGCTTAGCCGCGAGGGCCACTGAAGCTTTCTTT | CASSLAARATEAFF
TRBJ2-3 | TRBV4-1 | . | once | TGCGCCAGCAGGCGAACCCCCGCGGGTTCAGATACGCAGTATTTT | CASRRTPAGSDTQYF
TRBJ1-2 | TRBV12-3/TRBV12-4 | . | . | TGTGCCAGCACCGAGGCCGAGCGCTATGGCTACACTTTC | CASTEAERYGYTF
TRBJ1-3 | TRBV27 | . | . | TGTGCCAGCAGCCAGATCAGAGGCGACACCATATATTTT | CASSQIRGDTIYF
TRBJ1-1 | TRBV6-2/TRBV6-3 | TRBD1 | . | TGTGCCAGCAGTTACAATACGCGACGGACAGGGGACACTGAAGCTTTCTTT | CASSYNTRRTGDTEAFF
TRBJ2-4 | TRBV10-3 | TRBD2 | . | TGTGCCATCAGCTCGGGACTAGCGGAGACGGACATTCAGTACTTC | CAISSGLAETDIQYF
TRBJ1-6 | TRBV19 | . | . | TGTGCCAGTTCGGTACAGGGAACCCTCCACTTT | CASSVQGTLHF
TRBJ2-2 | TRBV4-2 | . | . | TGTGCCAGCAGCCTTGGCCCGGGGTCCGGGGAGCTGTTTTTT | CASSLGPGSGELFF
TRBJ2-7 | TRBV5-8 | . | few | TGTGCCAGCAGCCCTGCGGCAGGGCGCATGTCCTACGAGCAGTACTTC | CASSPAAGRMSYEQYF
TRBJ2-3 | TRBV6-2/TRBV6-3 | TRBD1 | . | TGTGCCAGCAGTAAGACACAGGGGGCGCATGGCACGCAGTATTTT | CASSKTQGAHGTQYF
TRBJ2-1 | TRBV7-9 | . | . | TGTGCCAGCAGCTTAGCACAGGGCGGGCCCTACAATGAGCAGTTCTTC | CASSLAQGGPYNEQFF
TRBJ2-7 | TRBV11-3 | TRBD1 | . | TGTGCCAGCAGCCAACAACGGACAGGGGGAGAGCAGTACTTC | CASSQQRTGGEQYF
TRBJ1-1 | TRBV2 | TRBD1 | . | TGTGCCAGCACTTTACTGCTACAGGGGAGTACTGAAGCTTTCTTT | CASTLLLQGSTEAFF
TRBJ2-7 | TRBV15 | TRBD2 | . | TGTGCCACCAGCCCCTTTGTCGGGAGGTCGGGCGAGCAGTACTTC | CATSPFVGRSGEQYF
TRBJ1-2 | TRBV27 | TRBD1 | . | TGTGCCAGCAGTTTAGGGACAGGGGGAATTTTTGGCTACACCTTC | CASSLGTGGIFGYTF
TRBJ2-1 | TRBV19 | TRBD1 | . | TGTGCCAGTAGTCAAAGGGTAGGGACAGGGGTCAATGAGCAGTTCTTC | CASSQRVGTGVNEQFF
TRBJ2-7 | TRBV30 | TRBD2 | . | TGTGCCTGGACGGGAGGGACCTACGAGCAGTACTTC | CAWTGGTYEQYF
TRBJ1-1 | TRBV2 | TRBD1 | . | TGTGCCAGCAGGACCCAGACAGGGTCGATAGTAGCTTTCTTT | CASRTQTGSIVAFF
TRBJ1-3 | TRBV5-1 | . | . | TGCGCCAGCAGCCCCGGGGGAGAGGAAAACACCATATATTTT | CASSPGGEENTIYF
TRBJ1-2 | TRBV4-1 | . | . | TGCGCCACCTGGGCAGGCACTAACTATGGCTACACCTTC | CATWAGTNYGYTF
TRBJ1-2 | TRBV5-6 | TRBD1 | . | TGTGCCAGCAGCTTTGGGACAGGGATGGATCTTCGAGGCTACACCTTC | CASSFGTGMDLRGYTF
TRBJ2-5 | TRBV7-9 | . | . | TGTGCCAGCAGCTCCGGACTGGAAGGGGAGACCCAGTACTTC | CASSSGLEGETQYF
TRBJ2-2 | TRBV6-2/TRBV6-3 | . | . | TGTGCCAGCAGTTACCCCTCGGCAGGATACAGGAACACCGGGGAGCTGTTTTTT | CASSYPSAGYRNTGELFF
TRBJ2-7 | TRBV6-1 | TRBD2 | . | TGTGCCAGCAGTGAAGCTCTGGCGGGGGGGACCCACGAGCAGTACTTC | CASSEALAGGTHEQYF
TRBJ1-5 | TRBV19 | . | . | TGTGCCTGCAGTTTCGGACACAATCAGCCCCAGCATTTT | CACSFGHNQPQHF
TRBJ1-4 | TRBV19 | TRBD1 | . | TGTGCCAGTAGTATGGGACAGGGCACAAATGAAAAACTGTTTTTT | CASSMGQGTNEKLFF